The T cell receptor beta chain under discussion was sequenced for a study of T-cell reconstitution after alpha-beta-depleted transplantation in children. V shed 3 bases and J shed 0 bases, with 14 bases lying between them. CDR3 length: 16 amino acids. Germline-derived CDR1 and CDR2 are SEHNR and FQNEAQ (reference sequence). Preparing the TCRbeta library involved the use of unique molecular identifiers. MiXCR was run by TCRdb on the PCR reads, yielding one entry per CDR3 protein. The data hold around 600,000 distinct CDR3 sequences, with roughly 15% observed a single time. The genes are TRBV7-9 and TRBJ1-1, with D perhaps matching TRBD1 (6 bases). The source was PBMCs from the stem cell graft donor, collected from the stem cell graft. This TCR was sampled from a human donor who donated a stem cell graft to a child with acute myeloid leukemia. CDR3 residues: CASSFGGAGLNTEAFF. The CDR3 DNA reads as TGTGCCAGCAGCTTCGGGGGGGCGGGGTTGAACACTGAAGCTTTCTTT.